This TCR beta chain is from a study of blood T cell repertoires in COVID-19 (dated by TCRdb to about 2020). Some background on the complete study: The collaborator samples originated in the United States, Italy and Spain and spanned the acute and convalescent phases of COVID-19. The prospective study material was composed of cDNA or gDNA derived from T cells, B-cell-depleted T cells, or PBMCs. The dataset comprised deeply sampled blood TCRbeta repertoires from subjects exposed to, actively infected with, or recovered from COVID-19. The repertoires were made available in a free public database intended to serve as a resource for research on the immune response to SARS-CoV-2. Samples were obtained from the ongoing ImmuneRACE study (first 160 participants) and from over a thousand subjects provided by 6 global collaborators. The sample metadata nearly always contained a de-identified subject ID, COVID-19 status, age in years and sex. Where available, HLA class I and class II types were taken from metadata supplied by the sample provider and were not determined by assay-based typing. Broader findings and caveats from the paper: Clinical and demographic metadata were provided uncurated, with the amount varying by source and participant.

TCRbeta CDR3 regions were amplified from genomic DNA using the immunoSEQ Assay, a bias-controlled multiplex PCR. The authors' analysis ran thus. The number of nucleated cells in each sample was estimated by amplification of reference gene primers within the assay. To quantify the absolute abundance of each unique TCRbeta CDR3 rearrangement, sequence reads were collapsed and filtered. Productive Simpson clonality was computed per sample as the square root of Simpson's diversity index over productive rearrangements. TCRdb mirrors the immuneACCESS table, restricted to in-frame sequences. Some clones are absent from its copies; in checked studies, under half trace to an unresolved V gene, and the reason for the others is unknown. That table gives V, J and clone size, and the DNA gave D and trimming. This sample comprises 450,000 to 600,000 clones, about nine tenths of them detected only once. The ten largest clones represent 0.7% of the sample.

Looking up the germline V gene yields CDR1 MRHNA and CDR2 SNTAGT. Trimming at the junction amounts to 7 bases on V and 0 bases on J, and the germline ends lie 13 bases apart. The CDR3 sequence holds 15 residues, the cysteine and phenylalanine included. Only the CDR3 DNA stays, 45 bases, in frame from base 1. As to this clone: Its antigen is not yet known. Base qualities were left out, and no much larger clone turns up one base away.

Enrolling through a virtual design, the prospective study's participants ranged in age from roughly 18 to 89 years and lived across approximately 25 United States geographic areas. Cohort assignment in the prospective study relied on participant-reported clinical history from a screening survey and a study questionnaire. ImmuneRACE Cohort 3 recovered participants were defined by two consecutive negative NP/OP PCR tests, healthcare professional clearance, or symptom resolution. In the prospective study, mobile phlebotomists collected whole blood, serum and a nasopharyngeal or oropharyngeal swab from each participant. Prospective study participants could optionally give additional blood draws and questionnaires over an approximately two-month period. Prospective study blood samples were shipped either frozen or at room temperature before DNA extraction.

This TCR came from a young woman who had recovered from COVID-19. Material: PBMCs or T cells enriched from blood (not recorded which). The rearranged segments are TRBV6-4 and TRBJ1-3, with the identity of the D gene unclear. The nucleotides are TGTGCCAGCAAGCGGGCGGAGGGCTCTGGAAACACCATATATTTT. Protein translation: CASKRAEGSGNTIYF.